These 25 T cell receptor beta chains came from one sample sequenced in a study of OX40 agonist ivuxolimab in advanced cancers. Here immunoSEQ multiplex PCR was the method, and the copy in TCRdb shows in-frame clones only, minus some. In the table there are 21,000 or so clones, about 83% of which are singletons. The material sequenced was CD4+ or CD8+ T cells sorted from blood, taken in a trial of the OX40 agonist ivuxolimab. These receptors came from an adult with an advanced solid tumor such as melanoma, head and neck, liver or kidney cancer.

CDR3 sequence: CASSPGQGNIQYF. The DNA of the CDR3 is TGCGCCAGCAGCCCAGGACAGGGAAACATTCAGTACTTC. The rearrangement links TRBV4-3 to TRBJ2-4, with TRBD1 identical over 8 bases. V lost 4 bases to trimming and J lost 6 bases; unmatched junction nucleotides: 2. This CDR3 is 13 amino acids long. Germline V CDR1 and CDR2: LGHNA, YSLEER.

V is TRBV5-8 and J is TRBJ2-1; D possibly corresponds to TRBD1 (7 bases). V lost 7 bases to trimming and J lost 8 bases, with 25 bases between them. The length of the CDR3 is 16 residues. Germline V gives CDR1 SGHTS, CDR2 YDEGEE. Here the CDR3 DNA reads TGTGCCAGCCCTCTCCAGGGGGGCAGGGGCATAGATGAGCAGTTCTTC. Translated, it gives CASPLQGGRGIDEQFF.

This chain links TRBV27 with TRBJ1-2, with D tentatively TRBD1 (6 bases). CDR1 and CDR2 from the germline V gene are MNHEY and SMNVEV (reference sequence). The CDR3 contains 14 residues. Trimming pared 2 bases from V and 5 bases from J, leaving 12 bases between. The CDR3 sequence is CASSLLGAGYGYTF. The CDR3 nucleotides are TGTGCCAGCAGTTTACTGGGGGCGGGATATGGCTACACCTTC.

The gene calls are TRBV19 and TRBJ2-2; D uncertain. Germline V lookup: CDR1 LNHDA, CDR2 SQIVND (reference sequence). The length of the CDR3 is 13 residues. The ends were cut back, 0 bases at V and 8 bases at J, with 7 bases in the middle. The CDR3 DNA reads as TGTGCCAGTAGTATAGATCTGGAGGGGGAGCTGTTTTTT. Translating it yields CASSIDLEGELFF. The full variable domain, its missing parts supplied by reference TRBV19 and TRBJ2-2, is DGGITQSPKYLFRKEGQNVTLSCEQNLNHDAMYWYRQDPGQGLRLIYYSQIVNDFQKGDIAEGYSVSREKKESFPLTVTSAQKNPTAFYLCASSIDLEGELFFGEGSRLTVL.

This clone appeared once. CDR3 sequence reads: CASSLSTSYSNQPQHF. DNA for the CDR3: TGTGCCAGCAGCTTATCGACAAGCTATAGCAATCAGCCCCAGCATTTT. This chain uses TRBV7-9 with TRBJ1-5, with no clear D. CDR3 length: 16 residues. Deletions cut 2 bases from V and 0 bases from J, with 11 bases between. Germline CDR1 reads SEHNR; CDR2 reads FQNEAQ (reference sequence). Complete variable domain (other parts from reference TRBV7-9 and TRBJ1-5): DTGVSQNPRHKITKRGQNVTFRCDPISEHNRLYWYRQTLGQGPEFLTYFQNEAQLEKSRLLSDRFSAERPKGSFSTLEIQRTEQGDSAMYLCASSLSTSYSNQPQHFGDGTRLSIL.

V and J are TRBV7-8 and TRBJ1-1; weak D call: TRBD1 (6 bases). V was clipped by 4 bases and J by 5 bases, with 8 bases between them. This CDR3 has 12 amino acids. Germline loops: CDR1 SGHVS, CDR2 FQNEAQ. The CDR3 nucleotides read TGTGCCAGCAGCTCAGGGGTTACTGAAGCTTTCTTT. This codes for CASSSGVTEAFF.

This clone came up a few times. The gene calls are TRBV5-1 and TRBJ1-4; the D is unclear. The CDR3 is made up of 17 amino acids. Trimming stripped 0 bases from V and 5 bases from J, with 17 bases between. Germline values: CDR1 SGHRS, CDR2 YFSETQ. For the CDR3, the DNA is TGCGCCAGCAGCTTGGTTGTCAATCCGAGCCTCAATGAAAAACTGTTTTTT. Amino acids: CASSLVVNPSLNEKLFF.

The V call is TRBV13, the J call TRBJ2-2; D gene ambiguous. CDR1 and CDR2 from the germline V gene are PRHDT and FYEKMQ (reference sequence). This CDR3 is 13 amino acids long. V was clipped by 3 bases and J by 4 bases, with 6 bases between them. CDR3 bases: TGTGCCAGCAGCTTCGGAAGCACCGGGGAGCTGTTTTTT. Protein sequence: CASSFGSTGELFF. Combining the CDR3 with reference TRBV13 and TRBJ2-2 gives the whole variable domain AAGVIQSPRHLIKEKRETATLKCYPIPRHDTVYWYQQGPGQDPQFLISFYEKMQSDKGSIPDRFSAQQFSDYHSELNMSSLELGDSALYFCASSFGSTGELFFGEGSRLTVL.

This sequence joins TRBV28 and TRBJ2-7; the match to TRBD1 covers 8 bases. J gave up 3 bases and V 6 bases, and 10 bases lay outside the gene matches. The CDR3 covers 15 residues. The germline gives CDR1 MDHEN, CDR2 SYDVKM. In nucleotides, the CDR3 is TGTGCCAGCAGCTTAGGGCAGGGGGCTCACTACGAGCAGTACTTC. Translation gives CASSLGQGAHYEQYF.

The V gene is TRBV9, the J gene TRBJ2-7, with 8 nucleotides matching TRBD2. Germline-derived CDR1 and CDR2 are SGDLS and YYNGEE. The CDR3 loop spans 15 amino acids. V was pared by 0 bases and J by 5 bases, with 7 bases of the junction left unmatched. Here the CDR3 reads CASSVEPSGYDEQYF. CDR3 bases: TGTGCCAGCAGCGTAGAGCCTAGCGGGTACGACGAGCAGTACTTC.

The V gene is TRBV7-9, the J gene TRBJ1-6, with 10 bases lining up with TRBD1. CDR1 is SEHNR, CDR2 FQNEAQ, per germline (reference sequence). The CDR3 extends over 15 amino acids. The V gene end was trimmed by 5 bases and the J gene end by 5 bases; junction bases not matched to a gene: 3. The CDR3 spells CASSPTGGNNSPLHF. DNA of the CDR3: TGTGCCAGCAGCCCGACAGGGGGCAATAATTCACCCCTCCACTTT.

As to this clone: Since the CDR3 does not end with the conserved phenylalanine or tryptophan, this likely comes from a read error. The V call is TRBV10-2, the J call TRBJ1-6; tentative D call: TRBD1 (6 bases). Trimming left V 0 bases short and J 0 bases short, with 12 bases between. Germline V gene sequence: CDR1 WSHSY, CDR2 SAAADI. The CDR3 loop spans 18 amino acids. The DNA for the CDR3 is TGCGCCAGCAGTGAGTCTCCGGGACATAGCTCCTATAATTCACCCCTCCACCTT. This gives the protein CASSESPGHSSYNSPLHL.

A few counts support this clone. J is TRBJ1-5 and V is TRBV19, with 10 bases that match TRBD1. The ends lost 6 bases at V and 7 bases at J; junction bases unmatched: 3. CDR1 is LNHDA, CDR2 SQIVND, per germline (reference sequence). This CDR3 comprises 13 residues. This CDR3 is CASRGQGYQPQHF. CDR3 bases: TGTGCCAGTAGGGGACAGGGGTACCAGCCCCAGCATTTT.

The sample holds one count of this clone. This chain connects TRBV19 to TRBJ1-1; D is ambiguous. Germline CDR1 is LNHDA and CDR2 is SQIVND (reference sequence). The CDR3 totals 16 residues. V was cut by 6 bases and J by 4 bases, with 21 bases left in between. For the CDR3, the DNA is TGTGCCAGTAGCCCCCCGGTCCCCCTATTCGGCACTGAAGCTTTCTTT. Translation: CASSPPVPLFGTEAFF.

This chain links TRBV5-6 with TRBJ1-1; D is unclear. Germline CDR1 and CDR2: SGHDT and YYEEEE. Trimming pared 4 bases from V and 2 bases from J, leaving 12 bases between. The CDR3 has 14 amino acids. The CDR3 DNA is TGTGCCAGCAGCATCGTGGGTCAAAACACTGAAGCTTTCTTT. This gives the protein CASSIVGQNTEAFF.

The J gene is TRBJ2-5, the V gene TRBV19, with 7 bases aligning to TRBD1. Germline CDR1 reads LNHDA; CDR2 reads SQIVND (reference sequence). The CDR3 is 14 residues long. Trimming removed 8 bases from V and 5 bases from J; junction bases left unmatched: 11. CDR3 DNA sequence: TGTGCCAGTTCTACCACAGGGGTTAGGGAGACCCAGTACTTC. Encoded protein: CASSTTGVRETQYF.

In this sample, this clone turned up a few times. The chain combines TRBV4-1 with TRBJ2-3; D gene unclear. The CDR3 is 15 amino acids. The germline V and J ends were trimmed by 2 bases and 4 bases, with 13 bases remaining between them. Germline CDR1 and CDR2: MGHRA and YSYEKL. CDR3 in DNA: TGCGCCAGCAGCCAACTAGTGGAGCCGGCAGATACGCAGTATTTT. Protein product: CASSQLVEPADTQYF.

For the CDR3, the DNA is TGTGCCAGCAGCTTAGGGGGGCGTACCGATGGCTACACCTTC. Translation gives CASSLGGRTDGYTF. The chain uses TRBV7-9 and TRBJ1-2; maybe TRBD1 (6 bases). The CDR3 loop spans 14 amino acids. Trimming shortened V by 1 base and J by 6 bases, and 12 bases separated the two germline ends. Per germline, CDR1 SEHNR and CDR2 FQNEAQ (reference sequence).

This clone is labeled large. This rearrangement joins TRBV4-1 to TRBJ1-1; D uncertain. The germline CDR1 and CDR2 sequences are MGHRA and YSYEKL. V was shortened by 0 bases and J by 2 bases, with 10 bases between the two germline ends. CDR3 length equals 15 residues. CDR3 in DNA: TGCGCCAGCAGCCAAGATCTGCCGGGAAACACTGAAGCTTTCTTT. Its translation is CASSQDLPGNTEAFF.

The chain links TRBV11-2 to TRBJ1-2; no clear D. CDR1 is SGHAT, CDR2 FQNNGV, per germline. V was clipped by 2 bases and J by 2 bases, with 0 bases between them. This CDR3 spans 11 amino acids. Here the CDR3 DNA reads TGTGCCAGCAGCTTAAACTATGGCTACACCTTC. Protein product: CASSLNYGYTF. Full variable domain (missing parts from reference TRBV11-2 and TRBJ1-2): EAGVAQSPRYKIIEKRQSVAFWCNPISGHATLYWYQQILGQGPKLLIQFQNNGVVDDSQLPKDRFSAERLKGVDSTLKIQPAKLEDSAVYLCASSLNYGYTFGSGTRLTVV.

This clone was seen a handful of times. The rearrangement uses TRBV28 and TRBJ2-7; TRBD1 might be the D (5 bases). The CDR3 extends over 13 amino acids. V was clipped by 1 base and J by 2 bases, with 6 bases between them. Germline CDR1 reads MDHEN; CDR2 reads SYDVKM. In DNA, the CDR3 is TGTGCCAGCAGTTTATTACAGGCCTACGAGCAGTACTTC. It codes for CASSLLQAYEQYF. Filled out from reference TRBV28 and TRBJ2-7, the complete variable domain reads DVKVTQSSRYLVKRTGEKVFLECVQDMDHENMFWYRQDPGLGLRLIYFSYDVKMKEKGDIPEGYSVSREKKERFSLILESASTNQTSMYLCASSLLQAYEQYFGPGTRLTVT.

The CDR3 nucleotides read TGCAGCGTTGAAGATGTGCACGGGACAGAGGTCCCCTACTATGGCTACACCTTC. This sequence encodes CSVEDVHGTEVPYYGYTF. This chain uses TRBV29-1 with TRBJ1-2; 7 bases match TRBD1. The trim removed 0 bases at V and 3 bases at J, leaving 16 bases unmatched. The CDR3 runs 18 residues. Germline V gives CDR1 SQVTM, CDR2 ANQGSEA.

DNA for the CDR3: TGTGCCAGCAGCTTGGGAGAGGGATCCGGGGCCAACGTCCTGACTTTC. Translation gives CASSLGEGSGANVLTF. This chain connects TRBV27 to TRBJ2-6; D may be TRBD2 (5 bases). CDR1 is MNHEY and CDR2 is SMNVEV in the germline V gene (reference sequence). The CDR3 extends over 16 amino acids. Trimming took 6 bases from V and 4 from J, leaving 16 bases between them.

This sequence joins TRBV7-9 and TRBJ1-2, with D tentatively TRBD1 (6 bases). From germline, CDR1 is SEHNR and CDR2 FQNEAQ (reference sequence). The V end lost 2 bases, the J end lost 7 bases, and 17 bases lay between the germline ends. The CDR3 totals 15 residues. CDR3 loop: CASSLFSTGGVGYTF. The DNA of the CDR3 is TGTGCCAGCAGCTTATTTTCGACGGGGGGCGTTGGCTACACCTTC.

The chain combines TRBV5-1 with TRBJ1-6; D gene uncertain. Per the germline V gene, CDR1 is SGHRS and CDR2 is YFSETQ. The CDR3 totals 16 residues. Trimming shortened V by 0 bases and J by 8 bases, and 15 bases separated the two germline ends. The DNA of the CDR3 is TGCGCCAGCAGCTTGGGTAGTAAAGCAAGTGATTCACCCCTCCACTTT. It specifies CASSLGSKASDSPLHF.